Listed below are T cell receptor beta chains from one sample, sequenced in a study of T cells after yellow fever vaccination. TCRdb passed the 5' RACE reads through MiXCR, listing each CDR3 protein once. The sample holds approximately 330,000 distinct CDR3 sequences, 12% seen once. The source was CD4+ T cells sorted from PBMCs, collected 15 days after the yellow fever booster vaccination. These receptor sequences come from a man between 18 and 29 years old who received the YFV17D yellow fever vaccine. Both conserved end residues are part of each CDR3. A D gene is named only where the DNA matches it firmly. Clone sizes are given selectively: once, few, many, or a class where the clone is expanded.

j_call v_call d_call clone_size cdr3_nt cdr3_aa
TRBJ2-2 TRBV7-2 TRBD2 few TGTGCCAGCAGCCGAAAACTAGCGGGGATCACCGGGGAGCTGTTTTTT CASSRKLAGITGELFF
TRBJ2-7 TRBV9 NA NA TGTGCCAGCAGCGCTGGAGACAGAGGACTTAGCACCTACGAGCAGTACTTC CASSAGDRGLSTYEQYF
TRBJ2-5 TRBV6-1 NA NA TGTGCCAGCAGTGTAGGGGTAGCGCTCCAAGAGACCCAGTACTTC CASSVGVALQETQYF
TRBJ1-5 TRBV20-1 TRBD1 NA TGCAGTGCTACCCCTGGACAGGGTGCGAATCAGCCCCAGCATTTT CSATPGQGANQPQHF
TRBJ1-6 TRBV6-6 NA few TGTGCCAGCAGTTACTCGGCAGGCCCCTATAATTCACCCCTCCACTTT CASSYSAGPYNSPLHF
TRBJ2-3 TRBV7-8 NA NA TGTGCCAGCAGCCCCAGATGGGGGGGCCGCACAGATACGCAGTATTTT CASSPRWGGRTDTQYF
TRBJ2-3 TRBV7-3 TRBD2 many TGTGCCAGCAGCCCTGGACTAGCGTCAGATACGCAGTATTTT CASSPGLASDTQYF
TRBJ2-3 TRBV7-2 TRBD2 few TGTGCCAGCAGCTTAGAGGGTAGCGGGGGGGTCACAGATACGCAGTATTTT CASSLEGSGGVTDTQYF
TRBJ2-5 TRBV7-2 NA NA TGTGCCAGCAGCTTAGGCCACAGCCAAGAGACCCAGTACTTC CASSLGHSQETQYF
TRBJ1-1 TRBV6-2/TRBV6-3 NA NA TGTGCCAGCAGTAGAAATACAGGGAACACTGAAGCTTTCTTT CASSRNTGNTEAFF
TRBJ2-1 TRBV6-1 NA many TGTGCCAGCAGTGTCCTGACCGGGACCCGAGACAATGAGCAGTTCTTC CASSVLTGTRDNEQFF
TRBJ1-6 TRBV18 NA few TGTGCCAGCTCACCGGACAGCGCCTATAATTCACCCCTCCACTTT CASSPDSAYNSPLHF
TRBJ1-1 TRBV12-3/TRBV12-4 NA NA TGTGCCAGCAGCATCGCACAGGGAACTGAAGCTTTCTTT CASSIAQGTEAFF
TRBJ2-5 TRBV6-2/TRBV6-3 NA NA TGTGCCAGCAGTTACGGGACCCTGGGAGAGACCCAGTACTTC CASSYGTLGETQYF
TRBJ2-2 TRBV7-9 NA few TGTGCCAGCAGCTTGAGGCAGAGCACCGGGGAGCTGTTTTTT CASSLRQSTGELFF
TRBJ2-3 TRBV4-2 TRBD2 NA TGTGCCAGCAGCCAAGAGAGCGCAGGCGGGGGGAACGACTTGGATACGCAGTATTTT CASSQESAGGGNDLDTQYF
TRBJ2-7 TRBV4-2 TRBD1 NA TGTGCCAGCAGCGTCCTTTGGGACAGGGAGAACGAGCAGTACTTC CASSVLWDRENEQYF
TRBJ2-3 TRBV10-3 NA few TGTGCCATCAGTGATGGTTACAGGAAATTTAGCACAGATACGCAGTATTTT CAISDGYRKFSTDTQYF
TRBJ1-2 TRBV6-2/TRBV6-3 NA NA TGTGCCAGCAGCAAGTATGGCTACACCTTC CASSKYGYTF
TRBJ2-7 TRBV6-6 TRBD1 NA TGTGCCAGCAGTTACCCGGAAGGACAGGAGAGCTCCTACGAGCAGTACTTC CASSYPEGQESSYEQYF
TRBJ1-2 TRBV20-1 NA NA TGCAGTGCCCCGTCGCAGGGGTGGGATGGCTACACCTTC CSAPSQGWDGYTF
TRBJ1-1 TRBV29-1 NA many TGCAGCGTCGACGGGAACACTGAAGCTTTCTTT CSVDGNTEAFF
TRBJ1-1 TRBV9 TRBD1 few TGTGCCAGCAGCGAGGGGGGGACAGGGGGCGCGTGGGCTGAAGCTTTCTTT CASSEGGTGGAWAEAFF
TRBJ2-1 TRBV18 NA few TGTGCCAGCTCACCTTGGGGGTCAAGCACTGATGAGCAGTTCTTC CASSPWGSSTDEQFF
TRBJ2-5 TRBV5-1 NA many TGCGCCAGCAGCTTGGAAGTACAAGAGACCCAGTACTTC CASSLEVQETQYF
TRBJ1-5 TRBV12-3/TRBV12-4 NA NA TGTGCCAGCAGTTCTGGCGGGTACGGCTATAGCAATCAGCCCCAGCATTTT CASSSGGYGYSNQPQHF
TRBJ2-2 TRBV4-3 NA NA TGCGCCAGCAGCCAAGAGAGCGGGACCGGGGAGCTGTTTTTT CASSQESGTGELFF
TRBJ1-2 TRBV4-1 NA few TGCGCCAGCAGCCAACCTGGGACGGGGGGTCGATATGGCTACACCTTC CASSQPGTGGRYGYTF
TRBJ1-3 TRBV5-1 NA NA TGCGCCAGCAGCTTGGTTTCAGGGGTCGGAAACACCATATATTTT CASSLVSGVGNTIYF
TRBJ1-5 TRBV6-2/TRBV6-3 NA once TGTGCCAGCAGTTACCGCCTAGGAGAATATAGCAATCAGCCCCAGCATTTT CASSYRLGEYSNQPQHF
TRBJ1-5 TRBV7-2 NA few TGTGCCAGCAGCTTAGCGGAATATCAGCCCCAGCATTTT CASSLAEYQPQHF
TRBJ2-5 TRBV27 TRBD2 few TGTGCCAGCAGTCCAATTTGGACTAGCGGGGGCGAGACCCAGTACTTC CASSPIWTSGGETQYF
TRBJ2-1 TRBV5-1 TRBD1 many TGCGCCAGCAGCTTGGAGAAGGGACAGAGCTCCTACAATGAGCAGTTCTTC CASSLEKGQSSYNEQFF
TRBJ2-1 TRBV2 NA few TGTGCCAGCAGTGAGGGTGTCAATGAGCAGTTCTTC CASSEGVNEQFF
TRBJ2-7 TRBV2 NA NA TGTGCCAGCAGTGCCCGGCTCGAGCAGTACTTC CASSARLEQYF
TRBJ1-1 TRBV2 NA few TGTGCCAGCAGTGAGGACGCGCCCGTGGCTTTCTTT CASSEDAPVAFF
TRBJ2-3 TRBV5-6 TRBD2 NA TGTGCCAGCAGCTTAAGACCGGGACTAGTAGCGACAGATACGCAGTATTTT CASSLRPGLVATDTQYF
TRBJ1-6 TRBV18 NA NA TGTGCCAGCTCACCGATGAGGCAGGATAATTCACCCCTCCACTTT CASSPMRQDNSPLHF
TRBJ2-7 TRBV7-9 NA NA TGTGCCAGCAGCTTAGAAGTCGGGACCGTCGGGCCCGAGCAGTACTTC CASSLEVGTVGPEQYF
TRBJ2-5 TRBV5-6 NA few TGTGCCAGCCTTCTACAGGGTGCAGAAGAGACCCAGTACTTC CASLLQGAEETQYF
TRBJ1-5 TRBV21-1 NA NA TGTGCCAGCAGCACAAAGAGGGGACGGCCGCAGCCCCAGCATTTT CASSTKRGRPQPQHF
TRBJ2-1 TRBV2 NA NA TGTGCCAGCAGTGATTTCACCAGCAATGAGCAGTTCTTC CASSDFTSNEQFF
TRBJ2-5 TRBV7-2 TRBD2 few TGTGCCAGCAGCCCCTGGACTAGCATGCAAGAGACCCAGTACTTC CASSPWTSMQETQYF
TRBJ2-3 TRBV4-3 TRBD1 few TGCGCCAGCAGCCCGGGACAGGGGTTCACAGATACGCAGTATTTT CASSPGQGFTDTQYF
TRBJ2-1 TRBV5-1 NA many TGCGCCAGCAGTATCGTCCCGGGGGCTAACAATGAGCAGTTCTTC CASSIVPGANNEQFF
TRBJ2-5 TRBV20-1 TRBD2 few TGCAGTGCGAGTGACCTAGCGGGGGGGAGTGAGACCCAGTACTTC CSASDLAGGSETQYF
TRBJ2-5 TRBV6-2/TRBV6-3 NA few TGTGCCAGCAGTACCACTCCTACGTACCAAGAGACCCAGTACTTC CASSTTPTYQETQYF
TRBJ2-6 TRBV27 NA NA TGTGCCAGCAGTGTACGCCAGGGACCGATCAGCTCGAGGGGGGCCAACGTCCTGACTTTC CASSVRQGPISSRGANVLTF
TRBJ1-6 TRBV6-2/TRBV6-3 NA NA TGTGCCAGCAGTCGGAGGACCCGGGACTCACCCCTCCACTTT CASSRRTRDSPLHF
TRBJ2-7 TRBV5-1 NA few TGCGCCAGTACAAGAAGCAGGGGACACGAGCAGTACTTC CASTRSRGHEQYF
TRBJ2-5 TRBV4-3 NA few TGCGCCAGCAGCCAAGGTTCCTACCAAGAGACCCAGTACTTC CASSQGSYQETQYF
TRBJ2-3 TRBV13 NA few TGTGCCAGCAGCTTACTCGGTCGAGGACCAGATACGCAGTATTTT CASSLLGRGPDTQYF